One T cell receptor (beta chain) is described in this entry. The primer mix had 60 Vbeta and 13 Jbeta primers. Produced via immunoSEQ multiplex PCR; TCRdb's table is partial and in-frame only. This table holds around 130,000 clones, roughly 79% found once. The V gene's germline CDR1 is SGHTA and CDR2 FQGNSA. Between the trimmed V and J ends, which lost 1 base and 5 bases, there was a span of 11 bases. This CDR3 has 14 amino acids. This sample stems from a study of cytomegalovirus exposure and HLA in healthy donors. Sequenced input: PBMCs. The rearrangement links TRBV7-2 to TRBJ1-1; D is possibly TRBD1 (5 bases). This receptor was taken from a man younger than 40 in good health and CMV-seronegative. The CDR3 loop reads CASSLVRGWTEAFF. The CDR3, as DNA: TGTGCCAGCAGCTTAGTTCGGGGGTGGACTGAAGCTTTCTTT.